Described below is a single T cell receptor beta chain sequence and its context. The CDR3 has 13 amino acids. Germline loops: CDR1 SGHTA, CDR2 FQGNSA. Deletions cut 5 bases from V and 3 bases from J, with 7 bases between. These data originate in a study of TIL therapy for anti-PD-1-resistant metastatic lung cancer. As to time point: pre-treatment sample, taken before nivolumab and TIL therapy. Most excised metastases sampled were pleural nodules or supraclavicular lymph nodes. This was the immunoSEQ v3 assay. Some clones are missing from TCRdb's copy, which holds only in-frame ones; the method was immunoSEQ multiplex PCR. Here the sample spans about 100,000 clones, 50% to 70% being singletons.

This receptor was obtained from a person between 25 and 79 years old with non-small cell lung cancer. The chain has TRBV7-2 and TRBJ1-4; D is perhaps TRBD1 (5 bases). The input for sequencing was tumor tissue, taken at baseline. CDR3 residues: CASSEGSNEKLFF. The CDR3 region has the DNA TGTGCCAGCAGCGAGGGGTCTAATGAAAAACTGTTTTTT.